The next 26 T cell receptor beta chains were all read from a single sample in a study of cytomegalovirus exposure and HLA in healthy donors. In the PCR, 60 Vbeta and 13 Jbeta primers were used. Sequencing used immunoSEQ multiplex PCR; TCRdb keeps in-frame clones, though not all of them. This table has about 160,000 clones, approximately 76% appearing once. Sequenced input: PBMCs. Source of these receptors: a female donor in good health and CMV-seronegative.

The J gene is TRBJ1-2, the V gene TRBV9; TRBD1 is a possible D gene (6 bases). The CDR3 extends over 15 amino acids. Germline V gene lookup returns CDR1 SGDLS and CDR2 YYNGEE. Between the trimmed V and J ends, which lost 4 bases and 3 bases, there was a span of 16 bases. The CDR3 region is CASSILGKGDYGYTF. In nucleotides, the CDR3 is TGTGCCAGCAGCATCTTAGGAAAGGGGGACTATGGCTACACCTTC.

This clone was observed once. The chain couples TRBV7-3 to TRBJ2-1; D unresolved. Trimming left V 2 bases short and J 1 base short, with 6 bases between. CDR1 is SGHTA and CDR2 is FQGTGA in the germline V gene. The CDR3 spans 14 residues. CDR3 nucleotide sequence: TGTGCCAGCAGCTTAGCCGGGTCCTACAATGAGCAGTTCTTC. Its translation: CASSLAGSYNEQFF.

The V gene is TRBV5-1, the J gene TRBJ2-7, with D possibly matching TRBD1 (6 bases). This CDR3 contains 16 residues. V was cut by 4 bases and J by 3 bases, with 20 bases left in between. Germline-derived CDR1 and CDR2 are SGHRS and YFSETQ. The DNA for the CDR3 is TGCGCCAGCAGCGGGGGCTGGGAGTTGGGGCTCTACGAGCAGTACTTC. The encoded protein is CASSGGWELGLYEQYF.

This chain connects TRBV5-5 to TRBJ1-1, with D uncertain. Trimming cost V 7 bases and J 2 bases, with 9 bases left between them. Germline loops: CDR1 SGHKS, CDR2 YYEKEE (reference sequence). CDR3 length equals 12 residues. The CDR3, as DNA: TGTGCCAGCGACTCTGGAAACACTGAAGCTTTCTTT. This sequence encodes CASDSGNTEAFF.

This chain uses TRBV6-5 with TRBJ2-5; D is unclear. The CDR3 has 11 residues. Trimming cost V 2 bases and J 7 bases, with 5 bases left between them. Germline-derived CDR1 and CDR2 are MNHEY and SVGAGI. The CDR3 sequence is CASSYPGTQYF. CDR3 nucleotide sequence: TGTGCCAGCAGTTACCCGGGGACCCAGTACTTC.

The chain carries TRBV6-6 and TRBJ2-1; D is perhaps TRBD1 (6 bases). Per the germline V gene, CDR1 is MNHNY and CDR2 is SVGAGI (reference sequence). Trimming shortened V by 6 bases and J by 3 bases, and 15 bases separated the two germline ends. The CDR3 extends over 15 amino acids. CDR3 residues: CASSRRGIDYNEQFF. In DNA, the CDR3 is TGTGCCAGCAGCCGCAGGGGAATAGACTACAATGAGCAGTTCTTC.

The chain employs TRBV6-5 and TRBJ2-7; tentatively, D is TRBD1 (6 bases). Germline V gene data show CDR1 as MNHEY and CDR2 as SVGAGI. Deletions cut 2 bases from V and 6 bases from J, with 17 bases between. This CDR3 is built from 15 residues. CDR3 residues: CASSYHRDIYGEQYF. Here the CDR3 DNA reads TGTGCCAGCAGTTACCACCGGGACATTTATGGCGAGCAGTACTTC.

The chain combines TRBV27 with TRBJ1-2; TRBD1 is a possible D gene (6 bases). The CDR3 runs 13 residues. Germline loops: CDR1 MNHEY, CDR2 SMNVEV (reference sequence). Trimming pared 0 bases from V and 8 bases from J, leaving 10 bases between. As DNA, the CDR3 is TGTGCCAGCAGTTTATCATTGACAGGCGGCTACACCTTC. Translated, it gives CASSLSLTGGYTF.

V is TRBV10-3 and J is TRBJ2-7; no firm D call. Germline lookup yields CDR1 ENHRY and CDR2 SYGVKD. The CDR3 length is 14 residues. V lost 0 bases, J lost 2 bases, and 8 bases lay in between. This CDR3 reads CAISESTQAYEQYF. Written as DNA, the CDR3 is TGTGCCATCAGTGAGTCCACTCAAGCCTACGAGCAGTACTTC.

This chain uses TRBV6-1 with TRBJ2-7; 7 nucleotides line up with TRBD1. J gave up 0 bases and V 1 base, and 3 bases lay outside the gene matches. The CDR3 spans 15 residues. Germline V gene lookup returns CDR1 MNHNS and CDR2 SASEGT. This chain's CDR3 is CASSEVDRPSYEQYF. The CDR3 DNA sequence: TGTGCCAGCAGTGAAGTGGACAGGCCCTCCTACGAGCAGTACTTC.

This rearrangement joins TRBV5-1 to TRBJ1-1, with TRBD1 matching 7 bases. Looked up from germline, CDR1 is SGHRS and CDR2 is YFSETQ. J was trimmed by 8 bases and V by 5 bases; bases with no gene match: 6. The CDR3 length is 12 residues. CDR3 bases: TGCGCCAGCAGGCAGGGGGTGGGCGAAGCTTTCTTT. It translates to CASRQGVGEAFF.

The V and J genes are TRBV7-9 and TRBJ2-5; the match to TRBD2 covers 11 bases. Germline V lookup: CDR1 SEHNR, CDR2 FQNEAQ (reference sequence). J lost 1 base, V lost 3 bases, and 4 bases had no gene match. The CDR3 length is 16 residues. The CDR3 loop is CASSLIAGGPQETQYF. CDR3 coding DNA: TGTGCCAGCAGCTTGATAGCGGGGGGGCCCCAAGAGACCCAGTACTTC.

The J gene is TRBJ2-5, the V gene TRBV5-1, with 8 bases fitting TRBD1. The V gene's germline CDR1 is SGHRS and CDR2 YFSETQ. The CDR3 totals 13 residues. V lost 2 bases and J lost 3; bases outside the gene matches: 0. DNA for the CDR3: TGCGCCAGCAGCTTACAGGGGGAAGAGACCCAGTACTTC. Its protein product is CASSLQGEETQYF.

This clone was counted a single time. The rearrangement uses TRBV14 and TRBJ2-5; D unresolved. This CDR3 spans 12 amino acids. Germline V gives CDR1 SGHDN, CDR2 FVKESK. V lost 3 bases, J lost 5 bases, and 7 bases lay in between. In DNA form, the CDR3 reads TGTGCCAGCAGCCAGGCCTGGGAGACCCAGTACTTC. Translation gives CASSQAWETQYF.

The V and J genes are TRBV7-8 and TRBJ2-7, with D possibly being TRBD2 (5 bases). The CDR3 spans 18 residues. Trimming shortened V by 5 bases and J by 5 bases, and 28 bases separated the two germline ends. Looked up from germline, CDR1 is SGHVS and CDR2 is FQNEAQ. The CDR3 is CASSRGLPEGIKANEQYF. The CDR3 DNA follows: TGTGCCAGCAGCCGGGGTCTCCCCGAGGGAATAAAAGCCAACGAGCAGTACTTC.

The chain joins TRBV2 to TRBJ2-2; D may be TRBD1 (5 bases). This CDR3 has 14 residues. Germline lookup yields CDR1 SNHLY and CDR2 FYNNEI. Trimming left V 6 bases short and J 1 base short, with 9 bases between. The CDR3 sequence: CASRQVLNTGELFF. The CDR3 DNA sequence: TGTGCCAGCAGACAGGTGCTGAACACCGGGGAGCTGTTTTTT.

In its sample, this clone was seen a few times. The J gene is TRBJ2-1, the V gene TRBV16; 7 bases are shared with TRBD1. The length of the CDR3 is 15 residues. Trimming removed 4 bases from V and 4 bases from J; junction bases left unmatched: 7. Germline CDR1 reads KGHSY; CDR2 reads FQNENV. The DNA of the CDR3 is TGTGCCAGCAGCCGACAGGGCCCCCTATACAATGAGCAGTTCTTC. As protein: CASSRQGPLYNEQFF.

This sequence joins TRBV19 and TRBJ2-1; D may be TRBD1 (5 bases). Per germline, CDR1 LNHDA and CDR2 SQIVND (reference sequence). The CDR3 has 14 amino acids. Trimming left V 5 bases short and J 8 bases short, with 16 bases between. CDR3: CASSSPQGRYEQFF. In DNA form, the CDR3 reads TGTGCCAGTAGTTCCCCGCAGGGAAGGTATGAGCAGTTCTTC.

This chain links TRBV25-1 with TRBJ1-2; no definite D call. The CDR3 extends over 11 amino acids. Trimming took off 6 bases at V and 4 bases at J, with 6 bases between the two ends. From germline, CDR1 is MGHDK and CDR2 SYGVNS. The CDR3 DNA reads as TGTGCCAGCAGCCGGGGCTATGGCTACACCTTC. It codes for CASSRGYGYTF.

The rearrangement links TRBV7-3 to TRBJ2-1; 7 bases agree with TRBD1. The CDR3 contains 13 residues. The germline CDR1 and CDR2 sequences are SGHTA and FQGTGA. After removal of 0 bases from V and 9 bases from J, the junction contained 2 bases not matched to a gene. The CDR3 sequence: CASSLTTGIEQFF. CDR3 in DNA: TGTGCCAGCAGCTTAACGACAGGGATTGAGCAGTTCTTC.

The chain has TRBV5-1 and TRBJ1-2; D unclear. Trimming left V 0 bases short and J 7 bases short, with 10 bases between. CDR3 length equals 13 residues. Germline loops: CDR1 SGHRS, CDR2 YFSETQ. CDR3 nucleotides: TGCGCCAGCAGCTTGGCAGTCCCTGGTGGCTACACCTTC. Protein product: CASSLAVPGGYTF.

This chain links TRBV5-4 with TRBJ1-1; 9 bases align to TRBD1. CDR1 SGHNT and CDR2 YYREEE come from the germline V gene (reference sequence). Trimming at V came to 0 bases and at J to 9 bases, leaving 6 bases not matched to a gene. This CDR3 is built from 14 residues. DNA of the CDR3: TGTGCCAGCAGCTTGGGACAGGGGGAGACGAAAGCTTTCTTT. Encoded protein: CASSLGQGETKAFF.

The chain employs TRBV5-6 and TRBJ1-2, with TRBD1 identical over 7 bases. Germline CDR1 reads SGHDT; CDR2 reads YYEEEE. Trimming cost V 7 bases and J 5 bases; bases outside gene matches: 5. The CDR3 loop spans 12 amino acids. CDR3 nucleotide sequence: TGTGCCAGCGCGGGACAGTCTTATGGCTACACCTTC. This gives the protein CASAGQSYGYTF.

The chain couples TRBV9 to TRBJ2-1; TRBD2 agrees at 11 bases. CDR1 is SGDLS and CDR2 is YYNGEE in the germline V gene. The trim removed 4 bases at V and 4 bases at J, leaving 4 bases unmatched. The CDR3 loop spans 15 amino acids. The CDR3 sequence is CASSSSGGPYNEQFF. The CDR3 coding sequence is TGTGCCAGCAGCTCTAGCGGGGGGCCTTACAATGAGCAGTTCTTC.

This chain links TRBV7-9 with TRBJ2-1; 7 bases map to TRBD2. The CDR3 has 12 amino acids. V shed 6 bases and J 9 bases; nucleotides not matched to a gene: 5. The germline CDR1 and CDR2 sequences are SEHNR and FQNEAQ (reference sequence). In DNA form, the CDR3 reads TGTGCCAGCAGTCGACTAGCTGGTGAGCAGTTCTTC. This encodes CASSRLAGEQFF.

The genes are TRBV28 and TRBJ2-7, with D possibly TRBD2 on 5 matching bases. The CDR3 runs to 15 residues. CDR1 MDHEN and CDR2 SYDVKM come from the germline V gene. The germline V and J ends were trimmed by 6 bases and 3 bases, with 18 bases remaining between them. The CDR3 bases are TGTGCCAGCAGCCCCGCGGGCGGCCCTTTCTACGAGCAGTACTTC. This sequence encodes CASSPAGGPFYEQYF.